These T cell receptor beta chains were read from a single sample in a study of T cells in Graves' hyperthyroidism and ophthalmopathy. TCRdb redid the calling of the multiplex PCR reads with MiXCR, one entry per CDR3 protein. This repertoire shows about 420,000 distinct CDR3 sequences, about 15% found once; its top ten account for 7.5% to 8%. The sample comprised blood. These receptors were collected from a woman aged 18-29 years with Graves' hyperthyroidism. The CDR3 runs from the conserved cysteine through the conserved F or W.

V gene: TRBV18
CDR3 protein: CASVQGPNYGYTF

V gene: TRBV2
CDR3 protein: CASSDPWEQFF

V gene: TRBV6-5
CDR3 protein: CASSYRRQSYGYTF

V gene: TRBV6-2/TRBV6-3
CDR3 protein: CASRRQGAYEQYF

V gene: TRBV6-1
CDR3 protein: CASRLRTRGNQPQHF

V gene: TRBV7-9
CDR3 protein: CASSLTTSSRETQYF

V gene: TRBV12-3/TRBV12-4
CDR3 protein: CASSLSSRGNTGELFF

V gene: TRBV5-1
CDR3 protein: CASRTGGNTGELFF

V gene: TRBV20-1
CDR3 protein: CSARDRSASSYNEQFF

V gene: TRBV20-1
CDR3 protein: CSARDRERNTEAFF

V gene: TRBV4-2
CDR3 protein: CASSQEPGGVETQYF

V gene: TRBV7-3
CDR3 protein: CASSLSSEDTQYF

V gene: TRBV6-1
CDR3 protein: CASSLDRGSTDTQYF

V gene: TRBV5-8
CDR3 protein: CASSYFLTATPIGANVLTF

V gene: TRBV9
CDR3 protein: CASSTPHSSAYTGELFF

V gene: TRBV6-1
CDR3 protein: CASSQDRVQYF

V gene: TRBV6-1
CDR3 protein: CASSESLRIAADTQYF

V gene: TRBV10-2
CDR3 protein: CASSEFVRLETQYF

V gene: TRBV7-3
CDR3 protein: CASSHSGTSGGANEQFF

V gene: TRBV9
CDR3 protein: CASSVEGGQFGDTQYF

V gene: TRBV12-3/TRBV12-4
CDR3 protein: CASSRLAGNAKNIQYF

V gene: TRBV7-9
CDR3 protein: CASSLYPSGRVGEQYF

V gene: TRBV20-1
CDR3 protein: CSASSPGFSSYNEQFF

V gene: TRBV29-1
CDR3 protein: CSGKVGSYEQYF

V gene: TRBV30
CDR3 protein: CAWSVGQRYSPLHF

V gene: TRBV5-1
CDR3 protein: CASSFLGGLTDTQYF

V gene: TRBV20-1
CDR3 protein: CSAWDRGAREQYF

V gene: TRBV6-1
CDR3 protein: CASSDRTGGKLFF

V gene: TRBV4-1
CDR3 protein: CASSPGDNTYEQYF

V gene: TRBV10-3
CDR3 protein: CAISGTAGTGELFF

V gene: TRBV12-3/TRBV12-4
CDR3 protein: CASSLHLGTGGGSEQFF

V gene: TRBV18
CDR3 protein: CASSLEGLLNEQFF

V gene: TRBV20-1
CDR3 protein: CSAIRQGLEQYF

V gene: TRBV7-9
CDR3 protein: CASSLAQGFRNIQYF

V gene: TRBV2
CDR3 protein: CASSGQGSSGANVLTF

V gene: TRBV28
CDR3 protein: CASWDMRGARETQYF

V gene: TRBV7-2
CDR3 protein: CASSSDGGLAYKQYF

V gene: TRBV7-9
CDR3 protein: CASSRPSFVDEQYF

V gene: TRBV7-9
CDR3 protein: CASSSNRAEQFF

V gene: TRBV5-1
CDR3 protein: CASSLEEGSYEQYF

V gene: TRBV11-2
CDR3 protein: CASRGLGAAAIHEQFF

V gene: TRBV7-2
CDR3 protein: CASSTVAGGPSTDTQYF

V gene: TRBV6-5
CDR3 protein: CASSYLGMEPQHF

V gene: TRBV30
CDR3 protein: CAWKLGTGAWEKLFF

V gene: TRBV10-3
CDR3 protein: CAISESISRGAAYEQYF